This T cell receptor beta chain was profiled in a study of identical twins. MiXCR was run by TCRdb on the 5' RACE reads, yielding one entry per CDR3 protein. The sample lists about 730,000 distinct CDR3 sequences, 21% occurring once. Trimming removed 0 bases from V and 3 bases from J, with 15 bases in between. The CDR3 runs to 18 residues. Germline V lookup: CDR1 LGHNA, CDR2 YNFKEQ. This sample also appeared in a second study, on T cells expressing NK-cell markers.

The gene calls are TRBV4-2 and TRBJ1-6; weak D call: TRBD1 (5 bases). The sequenced sample was PBMCs. The sequence was collected from a woman aged 18-30 years in good health. Here the CDR3 DNA reads TGTGCCAGCAGCCAAGACCCCTTGGTCGGGGGCTATAATTCACCCCTCCACTTT. As protein: CASSQDPLVGGYNSPLHF.